This record concerns one T cell receptor beta chain sequence. The target antigen is unknown. Deletions cut 3 bases from V and 7 bases from J, with 17 bases between. Germline lookup yields CDR1 SGDLS and CDR2 YYNGEE. The CDR3 consists of 15 residues. Unique molecular identifiers were added to individual cDNA molecules. TCRdb used MiXCR to reprocess the 5' RACE reads, holding one entry per CDR3 protein. The data contain 50,000 to 70,000 distinct CDR3 sequences, about 8.9% of them singletons. The record originates from a study of early T cells in non-severe SARS-CoV-2 infection. Study-level results: Comparison of clonotypes with VDJdb favored anti-spike CD8 responses while missing private and CD4 specificities.

The sample consisted of whole blood. This TCR was recovered from an adult who was a healthcare worker with PCR-confirmed SARS-CoV-2 infection or an uninfected control (not recorded which). The chain is built from TRBV9 and TRBJ2-1; D gene unclear. The CDR3 loop is CASSGTAKVGNEQFF. CDR3 DNA: TGTGCCAGCAGCGGTACTGCCAAAGTCGGTAATGAGCAGTTCTTC.